Below are 31 T cell receptor beta chains sequenced from a single sample in a study of graft-versus-host responses after intestinal transplantation (dated by TCRdb to 2020 to 2022). The library relied on the immunoSEQ multiplex PCR assay. The clones in this table, taken by TCRdb from immuneACCESS, are in-frame only. Not every clone is retained; where verified, under half of the shortfall comes from an unresolved V gene, and the cause of the rest is unknown. A total of roughly 120,000 clones appear in this sample, 90% to 95% of them only once. Clones ranked in the top ten supply around 0.12% of the sample. Antigens for these TCRs are unknown. The time point label, read with the paper, signifies: cells obtained before transplantation from donor or recipient. Here the sequenced sample was unstimulated CD4+ T cells sorted from spleen or lymph node cells, taken before intestinal transplant. The receptors shown here come from a human donor who received an intestinal transplant.

The rearrangement joins TRBV10-3 to TRBJ2-1; 7 bases map to TRBD1. With 5 bases clipped from V and 6 bases from J, the junction kept 7 bases outside the gene matches. Germline CDR1 reads ENHRY; CDR2 reads SYGVKD. This CDR3 has 14 residues. The CDR3 nucleotides read TGTGCCATCAGTTATCGGACAGGTAGCAATGAGCAGTTCTTC. Protein: CAISYRTGSNEQFF.

This chain uses TRBV5-1 with TRBJ2-5, with D possibly called TRBD1 or TRBD2 (5 bases each). Germline CDR1 is SGHRS and CDR2 is YFSETQ. There are 14 residues in the CDR3. Trimming shortened V by 1 base and J by 5 bases, and 12 bases separated the two germline ends. CDR3 nucleotides: TGCGCCAGCAGCTTGCCGCCGGGGCCGGAGACCCAGTACTTC. It translates to CASSLPPGPETQYF.

A few counts support this clone. The chain combines TRBV5-1 with TRBJ2-6; perhaps TRBD1 as D (5 bases). The germline V gene encodes CDR1 SGHRS and CDR2 YFSETQ. V lost 3 bases to trimming and J lost 0 bases, with 7 bases between them. The length of the CDR3 is 15 residues. Here the CDR3 DNA reads TGCGCCAGCAGCTCGGACATCTCTGGGGCCAACGTCCTGACTTTC. It encodes CASSSDISGANVLTF.

This clone appeared once. The J gene is TRBJ1-1, the V gene TRBV28; no reliable D call. This CDR3 has 14 amino acids. Trimming stripped 4 bases from V and 1 base from J, with 10 bases between. CDR1 MDHEN and CDR2 SYDVKM come from the germline V gene. The CDR3 is CASSSPTENTEAFF. The CDR3 bases are TGTGCCAGCAGTTCGCCGACGGAGAACACTGAAGCTTTCTTT.

Notes on this clone: Different DNA sequences within this sample yield the same CDR3. The rearrangement links TRBV19 to TRBJ2-7, with TRBD2 matching over 7 bases. Germline CDR1 reads LNHDA; CDR2 reads SQIVND (reference sequence). There are 13 residues in the CDR3. V gave up 3 bases and J gave up 5 bases; unmatched junction bases: 4. The CDR3 DNA is TGTGCCAGTAGTATCTTGGGAGGGGACGAGCAGTACTTC. Protein: CASSILGGDEQYF.

The chain links TRBV5-1 to TRBJ2-7; possible D gene TRBD1, 6 bases. Germline assignment: CDR1 SGHRS and CDR2 YFSETQ. The ends were cut back, 0 bases at V and 3 bases at J, with 13 bases in the middle. This CDR3 contains 15 residues. DNA for the CDR3: TGCGCCAGCAGCTTGGGGGACACGGTAAGCTACGAGCAGTACTTC. It specifies CASSLGDTVSYEQYF. The complete variable domain, with remaining parts taken from reference TRBV5-1 and TRBJ2-7, reads KAGVTQTPRYLIKTRGQQVTLSCSPISGHRSVSWYQQTPGQGLQFLFEYFSETQRNKGNFPGRFSGRQFSNSRSEMNVSTLELGDSALYLCASSLGDTVSYEQYFGPGTRLTVT.

As for this clone: The sample has other DNA sequences that encode this CDR3 too. This chain links TRBV28 with TRBJ2-7; tentatively, D is TRBD1 (5 bases). The V end lost 8 bases, the J end lost 3 bases, and 11 bases lay between the germline ends. Germline values: CDR1 MDHEN, CDR2 SYDVKM. The CDR3 runs to 12 residues. CDR3 sequence: CASRQGSYEQYF. CDR3 nucleotides: TGTGCCAGCCGGCAGGGAAGCTACGAGCAGTACTTC.

The J gene is TRBJ2-3, the V gene TRBV29-1; TRBD2 aligns across 9 bases. CDR3 length: 16 amino acids. V shed 6 bases and J 6 bases; nucleotides not matched to a gene: 16. The germline CDR1 and CDR2 sequences are SQVTM and ANQGSEA. The CDR3 protein is CSVTPPSGTPVDTQYF. The CDR3 DNA follows: TGCAGCGTGACACCACCTAGCGGGACCCCCGTCGATACGCAGTATTTT.

The gene calls are TRBV28 and TRBJ1-5, with D hard to call. The CDR3 is 12 amino acids. Germline CDR1 and CDR2: MDHEN and SYDVKM. Trimming stripped 7 bases from V and 5 bases from J, with 9 bases between. The CDR3: CASIDKYQPQHF. CDR3 nucleotides: TGTGCCAGCATTGACAAGTATCAGCCCCAGCATTTT.

The chain links TRBV30 to TRBJ1-3, with unresolved D. This CDR3 has 11 amino acids. Germline CDR1 reads GTSNPN; CDR2 reads SVGIG (reference sequence). In nucleotides, the CDR3 is TGTAGTTGGGGAACTGGAAACACCATATATTTT. This codes for CSWGTGNTIYF.

V gene TRBV27 combines with J gene TRBJ2-7, with D possibly being TRBD1 or TRBD2 (6 bases each). Germline CDR1 is MNHEY and CDR2 is SMNVEV (reference sequence). There are 16 residues in the CDR3. V shed 5 bases and J shed 2 bases, with 19 bases lying between them. The CDR3 is CASSRKGGKAAYEQYF. The CDR3 bases are TGTGCCAGCAGTCGCAAGGGGGGTAAAGCCGCCTACGAGCAGTACTTC.

The chain links TRBV9 to TRBJ1-1; a possible D gene is TRBD1 (5 bases). Germline V gene sequence: CDR1 SGDLS, CDR2 YYNGEE. The CDR3 has 16 residues. V gave up 3 bases and J gave up 0 bases, with 15 bases separating them. CDR3 region: CASSGGISQVNTEAFF. In DNA, the CDR3 is TGTGCCAGCAGCGGGGGGATCAGCCAGGTGAACACTGAAGCTTTCTTT.

The chain combines TRBV7-9 with TRBJ2-2, with TRBD1 identical over 8 bases. The V gene's germline CDR1 is SEHNR and CDR2 FQNEAQ (reference sequence). The CDR3 totals 13 residues. The junction had 2 bases not matched to a gene; V was cut back by 5 bases and J by 6 bases. The CDR3 DNA follows: TGTGCCAGCAGCCCGACAGGGGCCGGGGAGCTGTTTTTT. Protein product: CASSPTGAGELFF.

The chain uses TRBV29-1 and TRBJ2-1; tentatively, D is TRBD2 (5 bases). The germline gives CDR1 SQVTM, CDR2 ANQGSEA. V was trimmed by 4 bases and J by 8 bases, leaving 12 bases between them. There are 12 residues in the CDR3. The DNA for the CDR3 is TGCAGCGTTGTGACAAGCGGCGATGAGCAGTTCTTC. Translation: CSVVTSGDEQFF.

V gene TRBV5-4 combines with J gene TRBJ2-1, with TRBD2 identical over 7 bases. After removal of 7 bases from V and 0 bases from J, the junction contained 13 bases not matched to a gene. This CDR3 is 17 amino acids long. Germline CDR1 SGHNT, CDR2 YYREEE (reference sequence). The CDR3 DNA reads TGTGCCAGCTCACCGGTCGGGAGGACGAGCTCCTACAATGAGCAGTTCTTC. This codes for CASSPVGRTSSYNEQFF.

The chain links TRBV6-6 to TRBJ2-3; D is unclear. Trimming shortened V by 5 bases and J by 0 bases, and 3 bases separated the two germline ends. The germline gives CDR1 MNHNY, CDR2 SVGAGI (reference sequence). The CDR3 totals 12 residues. The CDR3 loop reads CASSSSTDTQYF. CDR3 DNA: TGTGCCAGCAGTAGTAGCACAGATACGCAGTATTTT.

This clone has only one observation. The V and J genes are TRBV5-4 and TRBJ1-1; maybe TRBD1 (5 bases). CDR1 and CDR2 (germline): SGHNT, YYREEE (reference sequence). Trimming shortened V by 5 bases and J by 3 bases, and 14 bases separated the two germline ends. The CDR3 totals 14 residues. The CDR3 bases are TGTGCCAGCAGTGGGGGATTGAGGGACACTGAAGCTTTCTTT. Its protein is CASSGGLRDTEAFF.

The J gene is TRBJ2-5, the V gene TRBV5-1; maybe TRBD1 (5 bases). Germline-derived CDR1 and CDR2 are SGHRS and YFSETQ. V shed 0 bases and J shed 3 bases, with 12 bases lying between them. The CDR3 is made up of 15 amino acids. The CDR3 DNA follows: TGCGCCAGCAGCTTGGTCCCTGGCAGGGAAGAGACCCAGTACTTC. Translation: CASSLVPGREETQYF. The complete variable domain, with remaining parts taken from reference TRBV5-1 and TRBJ2-5, reads KAGVTQTPRYLIKTRGQQVTLSCSPISGHRSVSWYQQTPGQGLQFLFEYFSETQRNKGNFPGRFSGRQFSNSRSEMNVSTLELGDSALYLCASSLVPGREETQYFGPGTRLLVL.

The gene calls are TRBV2 and TRBJ2-1, with 8 positions matching TRBD1. The germline CDR1 and CDR2 sequences are SNHLY and FYNNEI. The CDR3 consists of 13 residues. With V trimmed by 6 bases and J by 6 bases, 4 bases remained unmatched. CDR3 sequence: CASRKQGVNEQFF. The CDR3 DNA reads TGTGCCAGCAGGAAACAGGGGGTCAATGAGCAGTTCTTC.

The rearrangement links TRBV11-2 to TRBJ2-1; 8 positions match TRBD1. The V gene's germline CDR1 is SGHAT and CDR2 FQNNGV. The V and J ends lost 5 bases and 10 bases, in that order; junction bases with no gene match: 10. CDR3 length: 14 residues. The DNA for the CDR3 is TGTGCCAGCAGCCTGGGGGGACAGGTGAGCGAGCAGTTCTTC. Protein: CASSLGGQVSEQFF.

The genes are TRBV6-5 and TRBJ2-1; 10 bases match TRBD1. The V gene's germline CDR1 is MNHEY and CDR2 SVGAGI. V lost 4 bases to trimming and J lost 6 bases; unmatched junction nucleotides: 6. CDR3 length: 15 amino acids. In DNA form, the CDR3 reads TGTGCCAGCAGTTCCCCGACAGGGGGCGGCAATGAGCAGTTCTTC. This codes for CASSSPTGGGNEQFF.

This clone has a single count. The chain carries TRBV28 and TRBJ1-5; 10 bases align to TRBD1. V dropped 2 bases and J dropped 2; count of bases not matched to a gene: 3. CDR3 size: 16 residues. The germline V gene encodes CDR1 MDHEN and CDR2 SYDVKM. CDR3 residues: CASSLIGQGGNQPQHF. CDR3 DNA sequence: TGTGCCAGCAGTTTAATCGGACAGGGGGGCAATCAGCCCCAGCATTTT. The variable domain in full, with the rest retrieved from reference TRBV28 and TRBJ1-5, is DVKVTQSSRYLVKRTGEKVFLECVQDMDHENMFWYRQDPGLGLRLIYFSYDVKMKEKGDIPEGYSVSREKKERFSLILESASTNQTSMYLCASSLIGQGGNQPQHFGDGTRLSIL.

CDR3 protein: CASSYRGRFYEQYF. DNA of the CDR3: TGTGCCAGCAGTTACAGGGGGCGTTTTTACGAGCAGTACTTC. The chain carries TRBV6-6 and TRBJ2-7; 7 bases fit TRBD1. From germline, CDR1 is MNHNY and CDR2 SVGAGI (reference sequence). This CDR3 is built from 14 residues. J lost 4 bases, V lost 2 bases, and 5 bases had no gene match.

This chain joins TRBV19 and TRBJ1-4; TRBD1 is a possible D gene (6 bases). This CDR3 comprises 14 residues. The V gene lost 3 bases and the J gene lost 6 bases, with 11 bases spanning the gap. CDR1 is LNHDA and CDR2 is SQIVND in the germline V gene (reference sequence). The CDR3 region is CASSMYRADEKLFF. In DNA form, the CDR3 reads TGTGCCAGTAGTATGTACAGGGCGGATGAAAAACTGTTTTTT.

The chain recombines TRBV5-1 with TRBJ2-2; the D is unclear. Trimming stripped 2 bases from V and 0 bases from J, with 17 bases between. The CDR3 extends over 18 amino acids. Germline V gene sequence: CDR1 SGHRS, CDR2 YFSETQ. The CDR3 sequence is CASSFVDTQHTNTGELFF. In DNA, the CDR3 is TGCGCCAGCAGCTTCGTTGATACTCAGCACACGAACACCGGGGAGCTGTTTTTT.

The chain uses TRBV28 and TRBJ2-7; tentative D call: TRBD1 (6 bases). CDR1 is MDHEN and CDR2 is SYDVKM in the germline V gene. V was cut by 7 bases and J by 2 bases, with 24 bases left in between. This CDR3 comprises 17 residues. In DNA, the CDR3 is TGTGCCAGCAACCCAGGGGCCACGACCTACTGGGCCTACGAGCAGTACTTC. Protein sequence: CASNPGATTYWAYEQYF.

The chain employs TRBV5-1 and TRBJ2-7, with 8 bases matching TRBD1. J lost 5 bases, V lost 4 bases, and 8 bases had no gene match. The germline gives CDR1 SGHRS, CDR2 YFSETQ. This CDR3 is 14 amino acids long. The CDR3 DNA is TGCGCCAGCAGCGCCGGACAGGGAGCCCACGAGCAGTACTTC. It encodes CASSAGQGAHEQYF.

The gene calls are TRBV6-5 and TRBJ2-5; 10 bases are shared with TRBD1. Per germline, CDR1 MNHEY and CDR2 SVGAGI. This CDR3 has 13 amino acids. With 1 base clipped from V and 7 bases from J, the junction kept 0 bases outside the gene matches. DNA of the CDR3: TGTGCCAGCAGTTACTGGACAGGGGGGACCCAGTACTTC. It translates to CASSYWTGGTQYF.

CDR3 residues: CASSDKQGAGNYGYTF. CDR3 DNA sequence: TGTGCCAGCAGTGACAAACAGGGGGCCGGTAACTATGGCTACACCTTC. The chain combines TRBV6-4 with TRBJ1-2; 9 nucleotides match TRBD1. The V gene end was trimmed by 2 bases and the J gene end by 1 base; junction bases not matched to a gene: 5. This CDR3 is 16 amino acids long. CDR1 and CDR2 from the germline V gene are MRHNA and SNTAGT.

The rearrangement uses TRBV28 and TRBJ2-5; tentative D call: TRBD1 (5 bases). The CDR3 sequence is 14 residues long. The V and J ends lost 4 bases and 0 bases respectively, with 9 bases between them. CDR1 is MDHEN and CDR2 is SYDVKM in the germline V gene. The CDR3 DNA follows: TGTGCCAGCAGTTCACCAGGGAACCAAGAGACCCAGTACTTC. This codes for CASSSPGNQETQYF.

The chain couples TRBV18 to TRBJ2-1; D is unclear. With 3 bases removed from V and 7 bases from J, the gap between germline ends came to 7 bases. CDR1 and CDR2 from the germline V gene are KGHSH and LQKENI. CDR3 length equals 12 residues. The chain's CDR3 is CASSPQQNEQFF. DNA of the CDR3: TGTGCCAGCTCACCTCAGCAGAATGAGCAGTTCTTC.